Listed here is a single T cell receptor beta chain. Its matching antigen is unknown. The naive CD8 subset, CD45RO-negative cells positively selected for CCR7, excluded terminally differentiated effector memory CD45RA+ cells. Repertoires were generated with immunoSEQ multiplex PCR, while TCRdb's copy carries only in-frame clones and drops some. In the table there are millions of clones, just under 95% of which are singletons. The data derive from a study of shared clonotypes between healthy human individuals. This CDR3 is built from 13 residues. Germline loops: CDR1 GTSNPN, CDR2 SVGIG (reference sequence). The ends lost 1 base at V and 8 bases at J; junction bases unmatched: 4. General study findings and limits: Researchers sampled blood only, noting tissue repertoires likely differ. Memory subsets generally showed smaller estimated richness than naive subsets did.

This TCR came from a man aged 18 to 30 in good health. The chain joins TRBV30 to TRBJ2-1; 8 nucleotides line up with TRBD2. The source material was naive CD8+ T cells sorted from blood. Written as DNA, the CDR3 is TGTGCCTGGAGTGAGCGGGGGATTGATGAGCAGTTCTTC. It translates to CAWSERGIDEQFF.